This T cell receptor beta chain was found in a study of beta chain features in type 1 diabetes. Study-wide results and limits: Type 1 diabetes patients had VDJ junctions that carried fewer insertions and more deletions. TCRB CDR3s from Type 1 diabetes patients were moderately but significantly shorter in all four CD4+ subsets.

This clone has just a few counts. Antigen unknown. A CD45RO/CCR7/CD25/CD127/CD95/CD27 panel sorted naive, central memory, regulatory and stem cell-like memory CD4+ cells. CDR3 size: 12 residues. In germline, CDR1 is KGHSH, CDR2 LQKENI. The V and J ends lost 6 bases and 8 bases, in that order; junction bases with no gene match: 5. Sequenced material consisted of expressed TCRB transcripts (all of the isolated RNA was reverse transcribed). Produced via immunoSEQ multiplex PCR; TCRdb's table is partial and in-frame only. Here the sample spans about 150,000 clones, around 8% being singletons. The material sequenced was central memory CD4+ T cells from blood. The chain is built from TRBV18 and TRBJ1-1, with 8 positions matching TRBD1. This TCR came from a middle-aged woman with type 1 diabetes. This CDR3 is CASSSGTGEAFF. The DNA of the CDR3 is TGTGCCAGCTCGTCCGGGACAGGCGAAGCTTTCTTT.